This TCR beta chain was identified during a study of post-analysis software for immune sequencing data. Study-wide results and limits: Five or six TRBV segments were significantly more frequent in patients than in controls. TRBV5-6, TRBV5-1 and TRBV20-1 were among these segments.

Germline values: CDR1 DFQATT, CDR2 SNEGSKA (reference sequence). The CDR3 is 15 residues long. The junction had 15 bases not matched to a gene; V was cut back by 6 bases and J by 7 bases. Comments on this clonotype: What it binds is not known.

The authors incorporated unique molecular identifiers into the TCR beta cDNA libraries. TCRdb redid the calling of the PCR reads with MiXCR, one entry per CDR3 protein. The sample includes fewer than 900,000 distinct CDR3 sequences, approximately 44% of them seen just once. The rearrangement uses TRBV20-1 and TRBJ2-3; TRBD2 agrees at 8 bases. The clonotype was recovered from a girl between 5 and 17 years old with multiple sclerosis. Material for sequencing was blood. The CDR3: CSAPGLAGGRNTQYF. In DNA form, the CDR3 reads TGCAGTGCCCCCGGACTAGCTGGGGGAAGAAATACGCAGTATTTT.